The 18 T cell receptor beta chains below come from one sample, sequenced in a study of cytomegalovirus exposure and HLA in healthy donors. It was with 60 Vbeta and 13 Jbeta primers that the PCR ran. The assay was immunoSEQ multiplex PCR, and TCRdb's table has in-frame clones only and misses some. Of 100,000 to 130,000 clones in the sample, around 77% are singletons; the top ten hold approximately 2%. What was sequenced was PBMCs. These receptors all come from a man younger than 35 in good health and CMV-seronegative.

The CDR3 sequence is CASSLIRNTEAFF. CDR3 coding DNA: TGTGCCAGCAGTTTGATTAGAAACACTGAAGCTTTCTTT. The V gene is TRBV6-5, the J gene TRBJ1-1; D is ambiguous. The CDR3 is made up of 13 amino acids. Germline V lookup: CDR1 MNHEY, CDR2 SVGAGI. The V end lost 4 bases, the J end lost 2 bases, and 8 bases lay between the germline ends.

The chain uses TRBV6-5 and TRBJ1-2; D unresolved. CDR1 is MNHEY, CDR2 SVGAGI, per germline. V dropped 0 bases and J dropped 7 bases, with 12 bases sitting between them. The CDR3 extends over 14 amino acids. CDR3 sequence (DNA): TGTGCCAGCAGTTACTCCCCGGGTACGGTTGGCTACACCTTC. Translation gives CASSYSPGTVGYTF.

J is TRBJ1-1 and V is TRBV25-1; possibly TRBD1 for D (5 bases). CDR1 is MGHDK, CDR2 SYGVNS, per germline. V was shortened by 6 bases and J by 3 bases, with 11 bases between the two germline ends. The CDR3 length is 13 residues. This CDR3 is CASRGDWDTEAFF. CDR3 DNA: TGTGCCAGCAGGGGGGACTGGGACACTGAAGCTTTCTTT.

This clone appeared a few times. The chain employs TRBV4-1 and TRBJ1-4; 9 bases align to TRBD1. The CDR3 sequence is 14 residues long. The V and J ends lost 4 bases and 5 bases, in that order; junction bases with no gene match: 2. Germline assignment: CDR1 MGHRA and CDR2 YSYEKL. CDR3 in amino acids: CASSPGQGNEKLFF. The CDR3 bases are TGCGCCAGCAGCCCGGGACAGGGAAATGAAAAACTGTTTTTT.

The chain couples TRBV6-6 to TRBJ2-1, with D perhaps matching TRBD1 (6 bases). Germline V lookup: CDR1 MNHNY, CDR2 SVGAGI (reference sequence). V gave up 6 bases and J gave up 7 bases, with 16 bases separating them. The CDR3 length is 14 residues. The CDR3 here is CASSLELTGNEQFF. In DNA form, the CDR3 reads TGTGCCAGCAGCCTCGAGCTCACAGGGAATGAGCAGTTCTTC.

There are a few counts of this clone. The CDR3 region is CASTSLTREQYF. DNA of the CDR3: TGTGCCAGCACATCCCTGACCAGGGAGCAGTACTTC. This chain links TRBV27 with TRBJ2-7, with D hard to call. V lost 7 bases and J 7 bases, leaving 14 bases between the germline ends. Per germline, CDR1 MNHEY and CDR2 SMNVEV (reference sequence). The CDR3 is 12 amino acids.

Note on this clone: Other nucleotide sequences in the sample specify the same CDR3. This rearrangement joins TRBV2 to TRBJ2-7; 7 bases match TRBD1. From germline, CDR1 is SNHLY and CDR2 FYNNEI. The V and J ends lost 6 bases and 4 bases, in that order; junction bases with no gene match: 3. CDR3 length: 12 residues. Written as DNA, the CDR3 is TGTGCCAGCAGGGACAGGCTGTACGAGCAGTACTTC. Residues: CASRDRLYEQYF. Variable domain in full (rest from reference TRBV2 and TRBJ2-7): EPEVTQTPSHQVTQMGQEVILRCVPISNHLYFYWYRQILGQKVEFLVSFYNNEISEKSEIFDDQFSVERPDGSNFTLKIRSTKLEDSAMYFCASRDRLYEQYFGPGTRLTVT.

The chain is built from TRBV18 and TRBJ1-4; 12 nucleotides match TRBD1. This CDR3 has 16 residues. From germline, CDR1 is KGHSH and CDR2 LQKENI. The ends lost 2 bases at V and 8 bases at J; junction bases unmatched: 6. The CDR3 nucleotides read TGTGCCAGCTCACCAACCGGGACAGGGGGCGAAGAAAAACTGTTTTTT. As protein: CASSPTGTGGEEKLFF.

The CDR3 reads CASSVGRTDTQYF. The CDR3 region has the DNA TGTGCCAGCAGTGTGGGGAGGACAGATACGCAGTATTTT. This sequence joins TRBV25-1 and TRBJ2-3, with D possibly being TRBD2 (6 bases). The V gene lost 4 bases and the J gene lost 3 bases, with 8 bases spanning the gap. In germline, CDR1 is MGHDK, CDR2 SYGVNS. This CDR3 region has 13 residues.

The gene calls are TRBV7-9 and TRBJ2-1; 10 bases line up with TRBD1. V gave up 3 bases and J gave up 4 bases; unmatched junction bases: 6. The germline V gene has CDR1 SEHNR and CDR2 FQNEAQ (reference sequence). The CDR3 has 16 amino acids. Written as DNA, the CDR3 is TGTGCCAGCAGCTTGTCCGGGACAGGGGTTTACAATGAGCAGTTCTTC. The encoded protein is CASSLSGTGVYNEQFF.

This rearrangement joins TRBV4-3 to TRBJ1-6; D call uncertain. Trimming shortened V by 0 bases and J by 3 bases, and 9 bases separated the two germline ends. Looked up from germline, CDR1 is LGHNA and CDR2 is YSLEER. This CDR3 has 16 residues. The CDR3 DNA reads TGCGCCAGCAGCCAAGATCTAAACAGCTATAATTCACCCCTCCACTTT. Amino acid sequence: CASSQDLNSYNSPLHF.

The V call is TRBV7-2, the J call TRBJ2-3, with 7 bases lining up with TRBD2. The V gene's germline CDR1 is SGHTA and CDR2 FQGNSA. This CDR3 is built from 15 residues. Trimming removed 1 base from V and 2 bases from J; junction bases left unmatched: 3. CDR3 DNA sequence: TGTGCCAGCAGCTTAGGTAGCGGGTCCACAGATACGCAGTATTTT. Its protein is CASSLGSGSTDTQYF.

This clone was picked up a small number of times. CDR3 sequence: CASSDHTVYGYTF. The CDR3 DNA reads TGTGCCAGCAGTGACCACACAGTCTATGGCTACACCTTC. This chain uses TRBV2 with TRBJ1-2; no definite D call. This CDR3 has 13 amino acids. V lost 3 bases and J 4 bases, leaving 9 bases between the germline ends. The germline CDR1 and CDR2 sequences are SNHLY and FYNNEI.

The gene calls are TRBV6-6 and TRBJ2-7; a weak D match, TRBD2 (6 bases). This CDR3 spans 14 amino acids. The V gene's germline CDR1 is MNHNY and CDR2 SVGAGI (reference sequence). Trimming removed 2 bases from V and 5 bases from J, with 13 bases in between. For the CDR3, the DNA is TGTGCCAGCAGTTACGGAGGGGAGAGCGACGAGCAGTACTTC. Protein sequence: CASSYGGESDEQYF.

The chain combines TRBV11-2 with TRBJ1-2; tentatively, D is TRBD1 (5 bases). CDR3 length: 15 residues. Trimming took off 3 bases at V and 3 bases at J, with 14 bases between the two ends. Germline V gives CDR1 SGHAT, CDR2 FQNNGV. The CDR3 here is CASSFLGADHYGYTF. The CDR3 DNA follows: TGTGCCAGCAGCTTTTTAGGGGCGGACCACTATGGCTACACCTTC.

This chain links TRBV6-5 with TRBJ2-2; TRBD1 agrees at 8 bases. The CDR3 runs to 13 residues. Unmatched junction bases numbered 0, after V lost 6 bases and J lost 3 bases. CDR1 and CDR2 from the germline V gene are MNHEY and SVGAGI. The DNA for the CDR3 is TGTGCCAGCAGGACAGGGGACACCGGGGAGCTGTTTTTT. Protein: CASRTGDTGELFF.

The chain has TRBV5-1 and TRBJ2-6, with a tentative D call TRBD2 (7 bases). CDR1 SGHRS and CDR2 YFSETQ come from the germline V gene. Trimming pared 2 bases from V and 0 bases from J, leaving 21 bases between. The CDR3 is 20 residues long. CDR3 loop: CASSLVRGGSPNSGANVLTF. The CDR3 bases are TGCGCCAGCAGCTTAGTCAGGGGCGGGAGCCCGAACTCTGGGGCCAACGTCCTGACTTTC.

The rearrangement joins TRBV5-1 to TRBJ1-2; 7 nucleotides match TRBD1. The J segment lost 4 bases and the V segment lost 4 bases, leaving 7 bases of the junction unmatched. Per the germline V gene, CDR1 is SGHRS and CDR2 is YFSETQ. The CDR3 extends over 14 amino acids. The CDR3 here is CASSPTGTVYGYTF. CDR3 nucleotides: TGCGCCAGCAGCCCGACCGGGACAGTCTATGGCTACACCTTC.